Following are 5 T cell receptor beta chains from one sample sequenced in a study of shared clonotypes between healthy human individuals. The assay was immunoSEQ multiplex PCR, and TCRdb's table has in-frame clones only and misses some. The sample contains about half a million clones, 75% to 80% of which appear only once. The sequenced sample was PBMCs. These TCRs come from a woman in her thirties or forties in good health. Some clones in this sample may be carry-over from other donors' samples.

CDR3 sequence reads: CSVPGEGGNYGYTF. CDR3 in DNA: TGCAGCGTTCCTGGCGAGGGGGGAAACTATGGCTACACCTTC. The genes are TRBV29-1 and TRBJ1-2; possibly TRBD1 for D (6 bases). CDR3 size: 14 residues. V was trimmed by 5 bases and J by 2 bases, leaving 15 bases between them. CDR1 and CDR2 from the germline V gene are SQVTM and ANQGSEA.

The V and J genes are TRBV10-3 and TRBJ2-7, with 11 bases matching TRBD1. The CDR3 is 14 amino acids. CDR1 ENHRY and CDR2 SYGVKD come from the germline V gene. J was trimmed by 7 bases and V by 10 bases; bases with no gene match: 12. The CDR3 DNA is TGTGCCACCGAGAGAGGACAGGGGGCTCGGGAGCAGTACTTC. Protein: CATERGQGAREQYF.

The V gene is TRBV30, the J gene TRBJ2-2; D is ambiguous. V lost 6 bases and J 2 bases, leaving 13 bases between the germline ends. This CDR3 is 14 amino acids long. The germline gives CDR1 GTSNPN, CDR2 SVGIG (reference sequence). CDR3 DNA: TGTGCCTGCAAGGGTAGGGCCAACACCGGGGAGCTGTTTTTT. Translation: CACKGRANTGELFF.

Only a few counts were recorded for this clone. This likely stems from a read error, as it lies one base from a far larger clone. The DNA of the CDR3 is TGTGCCAGTAGTATTTCGGGCAGGGTGAGCACTGAAGCTTTCTTT. Protein sequence: CASSISGRVSTEAFF. The chain uses TRBV19 and TRBJ1-1; possible D gene TRBD1, 5 bases. Trimming cost V 3 bases and J 4 bases, with 15 bases left between them. Per the germline V gene, CDR1 is LNHDA and CDR2 is SQIVND (reference sequence). The CDR3 length is 15 residues. The whole variable domain, remainder taken from reference TRBV19 and TRBJ1-1, is DGGITQSPKYLFRKEGQNVTLSCEQNLNHDAMYWYRQDPGQGLRLIYYSQIVNDFQKGDIAEGYSVSREKKESFPLTVTSAQKNPTAFYLCASSISGRVSTEAFFGQGTRLTVV.

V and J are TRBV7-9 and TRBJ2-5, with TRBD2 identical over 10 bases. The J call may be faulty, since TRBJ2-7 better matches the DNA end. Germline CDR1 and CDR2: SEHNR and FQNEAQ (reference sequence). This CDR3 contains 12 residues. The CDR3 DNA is TGTGCCAGCAGCTGGACTAGCGGCGAGCAGTACTTC. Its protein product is CASSWTSGEQYF.